The next 16 T cell receptor beta chains were all read from a single sample in a study of T cell changes during pregnancy in multiple sclerosis. Here immunoSEQ multiplex PCR was the method, and the copy in TCRdb shows in-frame clones only, minus some. The sample records about 69,000 clones, almost 95% being singletons. The input for sequencing was peripheral blood, taken in the third trimester of pregnancy. These receptors were collected from a female donor in good health, enrolled as a control in a pregnancy study.

The chain uses TRBV5-4 and TRBJ2-1; TRBD2 matches 9 bases. This CDR3 has 16 residues. Trimming removed 0 bases from V and 1 base from J; junction bases left unmatched: 2. Germline-derived CDR1 and CDR2 are SGHNT and YYREEE (reference sequence). This CDR3 reads CASSLGGRGSYNEQFF. As DNA, the CDR3 is TGTGCCAGCAGCTTGGGCGGGAGGGGATCCTACAATGAGCAGTTCTTC.

Only one count was recorded for this clone. The chain is built from TRBV5-3 and TRBJ2-3, with D perhaps matching TRBD2 (6 bases). TRBV5-3 is classed as an ORF, of uncertain function. Trimming removed 3 bases from V and 8 bases from J, with 13 bases in between. The CDR3 covers 13 residues. Here the CDR3 DNA reads TGTGCCAGAAGCTATCCCGTGGGGGGTACGCAGTATTTT. Protein product: CARSYPVGGTQYF.

The chain carries TRBV7-3 and TRBJ2-1; D is perhaps TRBD2 (6 bases). Trimming removed 7 bases from V and 6 bases from J, with 13 bases in between. The germline gives CDR1 SGHTA, CDR2 FQGTGA. The CDR3 runs to 13 residues. CDR3 amino acids: CASTPAGSNEQFF. CDR3 bases: TGTGCCAGCACCCCCGCGGGATCCAATGAGCAGTTCTTC.

The genes are TRBV18 and TRBJ1-3; TRBD1 aligns across 8 bases. The V segment lost 4 bases and the J segment 2 bases; nucleotides outside the gene matches: 7. CDR3 length: 16 residues. Germline V CDR1 and CDR2: KGHSH, LQKENI. The CDR3 here is CASSRTGLFTGNTIYF. The DNA for the CDR3 is TGTGCCAGCTCACGGACAGGGCTGTTTACTGGAAACACCATATATTTT.

V is TRBV5-4 and J is TRBJ1-2; D is ambiguous. The CDR3 runs 13 residues. Between the trimmed V and J ends, which lost 5 bases and 1 base, there was a span of 9 bases. In germline, CDR1 is SGHNT, CDR2 YYREEE (reference sequence). The CDR3 region is CASRSALNYGYTF. The CDR3, as DNA: TGTGCCAGCAGATCCGCGCTTAACTATGGCTACACCTTC.

The genes are TRBV10-3 and TRBJ2-3, with D unresolved. Trimming shortened V by 3 bases and J by 2 bases, and 12 bases separated the two germline ends. The CDR3 is 15 residues long. Germline V gives CDR1 ENHRY, CDR2 SYGVKD. The CDR3 protein is CAISDQAGSTDTQYF. In DNA, the CDR3 is TGTGCCATCAGTGACCAGGCTGGCTCCACAGATACGCAGTATTTT.

In its sample, this clone was seen once. The same CDR3 can be traced to other DNA sequences in this sample. The chain uses TRBV9 and TRBJ2-3; TRBD2 might be the D (6 bases). The germline V gene has CDR1 SGDLS and CDR2 YYNGEE. The germline V and J ends were trimmed by 4 bases and 6 bases, with 21 bases remaining between them. CDR3 size: 16 residues. The CDR3 DNA reads as TGTGCCAGCAGCTCCAACCTAGCGATGAGGGTGGATACGCAGTATTTT. Protein sequence: CASSSNLAMRVDTQYF.

The chain couples TRBV9 to TRBJ1-1, with D maybe TRBD1 (6 bases). The CDR3 has 18 amino acids. The germline CDR1 and CDR2 sequences are SGDLS and YYNGEE. The V gene lost 1 base and the J gene lost 0 bases, with 19 bases spanning the gap. The CDR3 nucleotides read TGTGCCAGCAGCGTATGGGACACAACTGCTACTATGAACACTGAAGCTTTCTTT. Its protein product is CASSVWDTTATMNTEAFF.

This clone was found once. The V and J genes are TRBV7-9 and TRBJ1-1; possible D gene TRBD1, 5 bases. Trimming cost V 8 bases and J 1 base, with 20 bases left between them. Germline V gene sequence: CDR1 SEHNR, CDR2 FQNEAQ (reference sequence). The CDR3 is 16 amino acids. Here the CDR3 reads CASLAQGGRRNTEAFF. DNA for the CDR3: TGTGCCAGCTTGGCGCAGGGTGGAAGGAGGAACACTGAAGCTTTCTTT.

The chain couples TRBV19 to TRBJ2-5; D is perhaps TRBD1 (5 bases). Germline values: CDR1 LNHDA, CDR2 SQIVND (reference sequence). V was pared by 3 bases and J by 2 bases, with 16 bases between. CDR3 length: 16 amino acids. The CDR3 region is CASSMTQGRGQETQYF. The CDR3, as DNA: TGTGCCAGTAGTATGACCCAGGGCCGAGGACAAGAGACCCAGTACTTC.

The V and J genes are TRBV6-5 and TRBJ2-7, with a possible D match to TRBD2 (5 bases). The CDR3 runs to 15 residues. Between the trimmed V and J ends, which lost 0 bases and 2 bases, there was a span of 11 bases. Germline loops: CDR1 MNHEY, CDR2 SVGAGI. This CDR3 is CASSYSLASPYEQYF. The DNA for the CDR3 is TGTGCCAGCAGTTACTCTCTAGCCTCCCCCTACGAGCAGTACTTC.

This sequence joins TRBV7-8 and TRBJ2-7; no definite D call. The CDR3 is made up of 14 amino acids. The V end lost 3 bases, the J end lost 0 bases, and 9 bases lay between the germline ends. Looked up from germline, CDR1 is SGHVS and CDR2 is FQNEAQ. CDR3 residues: CASSFLADSYEQYF. CDR3 nucleotides: TGTGCCAGCAGCTTTCTGGCAGACTCCTACGAGCAGTACTTC.

V and J are TRBV29-1 and TRBJ2-1; no clear D. The CDR3 is 11 amino acids. Trimming took 8 bases from V and 3 from J, leaving 8 bases between them. Per germline, CDR1 SQVTM and CDR2 ANQGSEA. The CDR3 protein is CSPLYYNEQFF. The CDR3, as DNA: TGCAGCCCACTCTACTACAATGAGCAGTTCTTC.

This chain connects TRBV5-1 to TRBJ1-2; TRBD1 matches at 7 bases. The CDR3 covers 13 residues. With 4 bases clipped from V and 1 base from J, the junction kept 1 base outside the gene matches. Germline V lookup: CDR1 SGHRS, CDR2 YFSETQ. This CDR3 is CASSPGGNYGYTF. The CDR3 coding sequence is TGCGCCAGCAGCCCAGGGGGTAACTATGGCTACACCTTC.

The DNA of the CDR3 is TGTGCCAGCAGCCCGGGACAGGGAAGGTACGGCTACACCTTC. This sequence encodes CASSPGQGRYGYTF. The genes are TRBV7-8 and TRBJ1-2; 9 nucleotides line up with TRBD1. With 5 bases clipped from V and 8 bases from J, the junction kept 9 bases outside the gene matches. CDR1 is SGHVS and CDR2 is FQNEAQ in the germline V gene. This CDR3 is built from 14 residues.

The V and J genes are TRBV4-1 and TRBJ2-5, with D perhaps TRBD1 (5 bases). This CDR3 contains 14 residues. The germline V gene has CDR1 MGHRA and CDR2 YSYEKL. V lost 0 bases, J lost 5 bases, and 10 bases lay in between. CDR3 in DNA: TGCGCCAGCAGCCAAGATTCTTCAGGGGAGACCCAGTACTTC. Protein product: CASSQDSSGETQYF.